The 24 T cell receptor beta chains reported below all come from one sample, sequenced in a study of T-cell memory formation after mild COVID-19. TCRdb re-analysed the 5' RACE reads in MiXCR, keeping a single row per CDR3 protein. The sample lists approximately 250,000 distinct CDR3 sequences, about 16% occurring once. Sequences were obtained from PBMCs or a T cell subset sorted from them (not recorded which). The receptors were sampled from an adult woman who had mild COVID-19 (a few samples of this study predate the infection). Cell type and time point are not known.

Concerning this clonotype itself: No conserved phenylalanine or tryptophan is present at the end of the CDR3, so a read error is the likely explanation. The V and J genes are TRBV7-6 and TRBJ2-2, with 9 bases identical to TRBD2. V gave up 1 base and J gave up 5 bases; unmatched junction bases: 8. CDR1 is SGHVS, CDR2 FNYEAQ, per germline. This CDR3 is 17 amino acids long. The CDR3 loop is CASSLGGSGSWTGELFS. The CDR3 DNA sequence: TGTGCCAGCAGCTTAGGGGGTAGCGGGAGTTGGACCGGGGAGCTGTTTTCT.

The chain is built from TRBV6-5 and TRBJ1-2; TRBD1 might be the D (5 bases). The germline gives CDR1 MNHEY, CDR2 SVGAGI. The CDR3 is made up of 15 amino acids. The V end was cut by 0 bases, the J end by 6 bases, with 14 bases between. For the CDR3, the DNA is TGTGCCAGCAGTTACTCGATGCAGGGAAGGGATGGCTACACCTTC. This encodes CASSYSMQGRDGYTF.

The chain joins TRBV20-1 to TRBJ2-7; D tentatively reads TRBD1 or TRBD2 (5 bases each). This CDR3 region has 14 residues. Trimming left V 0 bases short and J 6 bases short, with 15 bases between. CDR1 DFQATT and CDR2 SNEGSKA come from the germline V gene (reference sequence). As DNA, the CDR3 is TGCAGTGCTAGAGATCGGGGACCAATGGGCGAGCAGTACTTC. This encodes CSARDRGPMGEQYF.

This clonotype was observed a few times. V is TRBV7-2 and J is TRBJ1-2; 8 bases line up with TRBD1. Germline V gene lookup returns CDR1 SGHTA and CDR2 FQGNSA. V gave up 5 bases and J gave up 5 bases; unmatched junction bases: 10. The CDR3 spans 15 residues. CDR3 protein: CASSPYRGEDYGYTF. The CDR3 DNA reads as TGTGCCAGCAGCCCCTACAGGGGGGAGGATTATGGCTACACCTTC.

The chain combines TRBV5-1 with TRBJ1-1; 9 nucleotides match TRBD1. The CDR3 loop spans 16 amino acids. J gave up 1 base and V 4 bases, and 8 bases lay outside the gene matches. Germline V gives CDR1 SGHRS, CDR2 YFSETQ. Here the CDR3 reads CASSRSRDRENTEAFF. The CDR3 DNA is TGCGCCAGCAGCAGATCCCGGGACAGGGAGAACACTGAAGCTTTCTTT.

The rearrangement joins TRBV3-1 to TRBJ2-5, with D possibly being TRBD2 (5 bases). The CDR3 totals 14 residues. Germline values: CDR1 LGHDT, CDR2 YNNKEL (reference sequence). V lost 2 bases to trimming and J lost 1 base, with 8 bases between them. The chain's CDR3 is CASSQRLIQETQYF. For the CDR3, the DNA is TGTGCCAGCAGCCAACGACTAATCCAAGAGACCCAGTACTTC.

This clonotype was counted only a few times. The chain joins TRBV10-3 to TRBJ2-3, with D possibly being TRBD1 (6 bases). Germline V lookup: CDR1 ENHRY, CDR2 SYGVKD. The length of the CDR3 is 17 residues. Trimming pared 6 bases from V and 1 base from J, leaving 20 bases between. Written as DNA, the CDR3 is TGTGCCATCAGCGATTGGCCTAGGGGACACCGCACAGATACGCAGTATTTT. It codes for CAISDWPRGHRTDTQYF.

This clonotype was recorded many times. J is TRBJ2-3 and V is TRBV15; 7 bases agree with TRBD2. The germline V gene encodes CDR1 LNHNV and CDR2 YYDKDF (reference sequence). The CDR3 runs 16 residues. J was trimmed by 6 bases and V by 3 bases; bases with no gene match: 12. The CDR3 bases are TGTGCCACCAGCAGGGGCTCTAGCGGAGTGGGCGATACGCAGTATTTT. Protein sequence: CATSRGSSGVGDTQYF.

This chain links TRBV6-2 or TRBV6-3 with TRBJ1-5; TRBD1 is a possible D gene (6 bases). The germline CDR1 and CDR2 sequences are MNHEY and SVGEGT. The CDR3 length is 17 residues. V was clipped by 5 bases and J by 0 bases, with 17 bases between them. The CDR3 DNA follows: TGTGCCAGCAGTGACCCCCGGGACATTTATAGCAATCAGCCCCAGCATTTT. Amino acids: CASSDPRDIYSNQPQHF.

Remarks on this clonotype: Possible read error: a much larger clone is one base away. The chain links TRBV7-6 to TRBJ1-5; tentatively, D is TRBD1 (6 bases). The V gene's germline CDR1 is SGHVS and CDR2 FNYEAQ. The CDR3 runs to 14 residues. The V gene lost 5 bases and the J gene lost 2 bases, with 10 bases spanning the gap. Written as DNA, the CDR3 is TGTGCCAGCAGCCTCCGACAGGGCAATCAGCCCCAGCATTTT. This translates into CASSLRQGNQPQHF.

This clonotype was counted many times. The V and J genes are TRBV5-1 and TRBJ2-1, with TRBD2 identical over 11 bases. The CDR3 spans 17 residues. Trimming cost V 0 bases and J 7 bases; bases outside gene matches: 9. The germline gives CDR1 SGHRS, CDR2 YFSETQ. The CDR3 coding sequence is TGCGCCAGCAGCTTGGGTTCTATAGCGGGAGGGCTGAATGAGCAGTTCTTC. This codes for CASSLGSIAGGLNEQFF.

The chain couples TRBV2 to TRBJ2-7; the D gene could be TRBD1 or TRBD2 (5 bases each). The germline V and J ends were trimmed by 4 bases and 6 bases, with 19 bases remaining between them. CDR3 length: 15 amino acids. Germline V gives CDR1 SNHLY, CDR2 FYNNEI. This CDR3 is CASSGGTRNGIEQYF. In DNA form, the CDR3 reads TGTGCCAGCAGTGGTGGGACGCGAAACGGGATCGAGCAGTACTTC.

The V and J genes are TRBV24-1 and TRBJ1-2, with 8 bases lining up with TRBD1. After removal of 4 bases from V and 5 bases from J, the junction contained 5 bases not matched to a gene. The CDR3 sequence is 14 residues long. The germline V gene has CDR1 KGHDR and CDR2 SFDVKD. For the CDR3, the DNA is TGTGCCACCAGTGAGAGGGACAGGAGATATGGCTACACCTTC. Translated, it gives CATSERDRRYGYTF.

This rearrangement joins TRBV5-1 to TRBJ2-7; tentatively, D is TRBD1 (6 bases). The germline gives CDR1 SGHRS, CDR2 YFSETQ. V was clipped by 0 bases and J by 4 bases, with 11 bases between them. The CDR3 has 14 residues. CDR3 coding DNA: TGCGCCAGCAGCTTGGAGGCAGGGGTGTACGAGCAGTACTTC. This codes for CASSLEAGVYEQYF.

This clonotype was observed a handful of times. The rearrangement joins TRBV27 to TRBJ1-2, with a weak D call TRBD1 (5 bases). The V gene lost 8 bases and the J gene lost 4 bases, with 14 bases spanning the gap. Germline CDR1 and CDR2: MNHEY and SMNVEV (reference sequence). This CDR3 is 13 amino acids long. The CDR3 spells CASSVDGAYGYTF. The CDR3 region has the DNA TGTGCCAGCTCGGTGGACGGGGCCTATGGCTACACCTTC.

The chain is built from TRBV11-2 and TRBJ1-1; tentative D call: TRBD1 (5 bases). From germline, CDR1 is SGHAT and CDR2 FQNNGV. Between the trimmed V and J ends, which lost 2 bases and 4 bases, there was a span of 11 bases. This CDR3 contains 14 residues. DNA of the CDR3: TGTGCCAGCAGCTTAACACGACAGATCACTGAAGCTTTCTTT. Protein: CASSLTRQITEAFF.

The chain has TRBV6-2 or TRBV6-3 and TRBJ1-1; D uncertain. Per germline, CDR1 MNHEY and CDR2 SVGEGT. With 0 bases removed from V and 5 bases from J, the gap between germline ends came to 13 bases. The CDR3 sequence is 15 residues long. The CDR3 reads CASSYSGRMGTEAFF. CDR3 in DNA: TGTGCCAGCAGTTACTCGGGCAGGATGGGTACTGAAGCTTTCTTT.

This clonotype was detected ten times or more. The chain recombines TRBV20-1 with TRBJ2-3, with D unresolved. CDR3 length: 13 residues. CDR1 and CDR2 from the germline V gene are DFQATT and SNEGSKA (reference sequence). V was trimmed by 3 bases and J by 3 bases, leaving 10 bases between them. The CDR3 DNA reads TGCAGTGCTAGGCATCGCACGACAGATACGCAGTATTTT. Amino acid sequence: CSARHRTTDTQYF.

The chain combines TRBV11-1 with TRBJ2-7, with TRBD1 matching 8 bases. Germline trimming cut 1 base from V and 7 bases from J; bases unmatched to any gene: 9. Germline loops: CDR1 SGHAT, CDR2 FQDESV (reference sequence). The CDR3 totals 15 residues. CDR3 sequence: CASSLGTGLPEEQYF. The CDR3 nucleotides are TGTGCCAGCAGCTTAGGGACAGGGCTTCCCGAAGAGCAGTACTTC.

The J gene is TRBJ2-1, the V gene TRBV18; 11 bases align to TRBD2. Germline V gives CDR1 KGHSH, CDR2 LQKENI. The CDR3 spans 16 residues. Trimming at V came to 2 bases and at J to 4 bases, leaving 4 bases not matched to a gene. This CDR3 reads CASSPASGRSYNEQFF. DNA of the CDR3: TGTGCCAGCTCACCAGCTAGCGGGAGGTCTTACAATGAGCAGTTCTTC.

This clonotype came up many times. The CDR3 spells CASSPLVPATLYEQYF. The CDR3 DNA reads TGTGCCAGCAGCCCCCTTGTCCCCGCCACCCTCTACGAGCAGTACTTC. J is TRBJ2-7 and V is TRBV9; no clear D. This CDR3 is 16 amino acids long. Germline CDR1 is SGDLS and CDR2 is YYNGEE. V shed 4 bases and J shed 3 bases, with 20 bases lying between them.

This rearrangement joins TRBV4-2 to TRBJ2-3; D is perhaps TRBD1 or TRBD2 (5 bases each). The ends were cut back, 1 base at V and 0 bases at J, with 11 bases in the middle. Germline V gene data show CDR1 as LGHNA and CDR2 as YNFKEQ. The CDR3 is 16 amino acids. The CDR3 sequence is CASSQGNWGSTDTQYF. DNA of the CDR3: TGTGCCAGCAGCCAAGGCAATTGGGGGAGCACAGATACGCAGTATTTT.

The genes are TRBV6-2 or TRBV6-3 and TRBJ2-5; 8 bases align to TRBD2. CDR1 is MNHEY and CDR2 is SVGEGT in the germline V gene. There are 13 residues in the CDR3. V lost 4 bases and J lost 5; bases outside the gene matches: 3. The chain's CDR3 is CASSFSGKETQYF. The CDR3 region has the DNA TGTGCCAGCAGTTTTAGCGGGAAGGAGACCCAGTACTTC.

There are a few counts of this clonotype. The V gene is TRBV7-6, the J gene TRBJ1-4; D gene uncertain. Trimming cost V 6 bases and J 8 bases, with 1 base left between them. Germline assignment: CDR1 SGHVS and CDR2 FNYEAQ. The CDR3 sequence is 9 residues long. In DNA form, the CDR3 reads TGTGCCAGCAGAGAAAAACTGTTTTTT. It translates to CASREKLFF. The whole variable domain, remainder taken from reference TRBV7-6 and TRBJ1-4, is GAGVSQSPRYKVTKRGQDVALRCDPISGHVSLYWYRQALGQGPEFLTYFNYEAQQDKSGLPNDRFSAERPEGSISTLTIQRTEQRDSAMYRCASREKLFFGSGTQLSVL.